The clone carrying this T cell receptor beta chain was counted only a few times. TCRdb fed the 5' RACE reads into MiXCR, producing one record per CDR3 protein. The data contain some 300,000 distinct CDR3 sequences, 20% of them singletons. CDR1 and CDR2 from the germline V gene are LNHNV and YYDKDF (reference sequence). The CDR3 has 15 residues. Deletions cut 3 bases from V and 3 bases from J, with 11 bases between. This specimen belongs to a study of CD8 T cells in ankylosing spondylitis. This chain connects TRBV15 to TRBJ2-2; either TRBD1 or TRBD2 may fit D (6 bases each). Sequenced input: blood, either unsorted or a sorted T cell fraction (not recorded which). This TCR derives from a female donor with ankylosing spondylitis or in good health (not recorded which). CDR3 sequence (DNA): TGTGCCACCAGCAGGGAGGGGGTCGACACCGGGGAGCTGTTTTTT. Its translation is CATSREGVDTGELFF.